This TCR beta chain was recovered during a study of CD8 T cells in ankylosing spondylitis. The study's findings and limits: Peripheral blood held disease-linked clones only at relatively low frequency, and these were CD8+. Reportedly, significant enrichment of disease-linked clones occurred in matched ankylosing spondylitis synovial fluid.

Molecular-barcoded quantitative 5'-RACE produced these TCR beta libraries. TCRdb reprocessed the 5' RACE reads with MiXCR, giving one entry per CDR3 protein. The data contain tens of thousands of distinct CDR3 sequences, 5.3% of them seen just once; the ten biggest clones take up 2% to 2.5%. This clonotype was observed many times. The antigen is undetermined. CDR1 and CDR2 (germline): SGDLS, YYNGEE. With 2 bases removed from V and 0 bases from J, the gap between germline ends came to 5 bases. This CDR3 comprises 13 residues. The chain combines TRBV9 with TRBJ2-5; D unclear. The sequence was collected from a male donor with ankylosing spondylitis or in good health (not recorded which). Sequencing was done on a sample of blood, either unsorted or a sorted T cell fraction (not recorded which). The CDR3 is CASSVADQETQYF. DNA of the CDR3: TGTGCCAGCAGCGTGGCCGACCAAGAGACCCAGTACTTC.